These T cell receptor beta chains were read from a single sample in a study of OX40 agonist ivuxolimab in advanced cancers. Sequencing used immunoSEQ multiplex PCR; TCRdb keeps in-frame clones, though not all of them. Of some 46,000 clones listed, 70% to 90% are singletons. The sample was CD4+ or CD8+ T cells sorted from blood, taken in a trial of the OX40 agonist ivuxolimab. These receptors all come from an adult with an advanced solid tumor such as melanoma, head and neck, liver or kidney cancer. Both conserved end residues are part of each CDR3. Fields, in order: V gene, clone size, J gene, D gene, CDR3 protein, CDR3 DNA. D genes are given only for firm matches. Size values are once, few and many counts, or a class for expanded clones, and some rows have none.

v_gene: TRBV7-2
abundance: NA
j_gene: TRBJ1-2
d_gene: NA
CDR3aa: CASSLVRGTNYGYTF
CDR3nt: TGTGCCAGCAGCTTGGTGAGGGGGACTAACTATGGCTACACCTTC

v_gene: TRBV4-3
abundance: NA
j_gene: TRBJ1-5
d_gene: TRBD1
CDR3aa: CASSQDWGTGNLPQHF
CDR3nt: TGCGCCAGCAGCCAAGATTGGGGGACAGGTAATTTGCCCCAGCATTTT

v_gene: TRBV7-9
abundance: NA
j_gene: TRBJ1-4
d_gene: TRBD1
CDR3aa: CASSWDRGLSEKLFF
CDR3nt: TGTGCCAGCAGCTGGGACAGGGGACTTTCAGAAAAACTGTTTTTT

v_gene: TRBV27
abundance: NA
j_gene: TRBJ2-1
d_gene: NA
CDR3aa: CASSLYNEQFF
CDR3nt: TGTGCCAGCAGTTTATACAATGAGCAGTTCTTC

v_gene: TRBV28
abundance: NA
j_gene: TRBJ1-2
d_gene: TRBD1
CDR3aa: CASSSYSGGGYTF
CDR3nt: TGTGCCAGCAGCTCCTACTCAGGGGGTGGCTACACCTTC

v_gene: TRBV11-2
abundance: NA
j_gene: TRBJ1-1
d_gene: NA
CDR3aa: CASSLYHGGTEAFF
CDR3nt: TGTGCCAGCAGCTTATACCACGGCGGCACTGAAGCTTTCTTT

v_gene: TRBV10-1
abundance: NA
j_gene: TRBJ1-1
d_gene: NA
CDR3aa: CASSEEGLAEAFF
CDR3nt: TGCGCCAGCAGTGAGGAGGGGTTGGCTGAAGCTTTCTTT

v_gene: TRBV13
abundance: NA
j_gene: TRBJ1-1
d_gene: TRBD1
CDR3aa: CASSVDRDTEAFF
CDR3nt: TGTGCCAGCAGCGTCGACAGGGACACTGAAGCTTTCTTT

v_gene: TRBV27
abundance: NA
j_gene: TRBJ2-5
d_gene: NA
CDR3aa: CASSLSRDGGGATTETQYF
CDR3nt: TGTGCCAGCAGTTTATCTCGAGATGGGGGCGGGGCAACTACAGAGACCCAGTACTTC

v_gene: TRBV27
abundance: NA
j_gene: TRBJ2-7
d_gene: NA
CDR3aa: CASSLSPGNGEQYF
CDR3nt: TGTGCCAGCAGTTTATCTCCAGGGAACGGCGAGCAGTACTTC

v_gene: TRBV28
abundance: few
j_gene: TRBJ1-4
d_gene: NA
CDR3aa: CASSPNGATNEKLFF
CDR3nt: TGTGCCAGCAGTCCCAACGGGGCAACTAATGAAAAACTGTTTTTT

v_gene: TRBV21-1
abundance: NA
j_gene: TRBJ1-1
d_gene: NA
CDR3aa: CASSNEGNRGVSEAFF
CDR3nt: TGTGCCAGCAGCAACGAGGGGAACAGGGGAGTATCTGAAGCTTTCTTT

v_gene: TRBV21-1
abundance: NA
j_gene: TRBJ2-2
d_gene: NA
CDR3aa: CATTQGNANTGELFF
CDR3nt: TGTGCCACTACACAGGGTAACGCGAACACCGGGGAGCTGTTTTTT

v_gene: TRBV12-5
abundance: NA
j_gene: TRBJ2-1
d_gene: TRBD2
CDR3aa: CASGLDTGLAGLDEQFF
CDR3nt: TGTGCTAGTGGTTTGGACACGGGACTAGCGGGGTTGGATGAGCAGTTCTTC

v_gene: TRBV4-1
abundance: NA
j_gene: TRBJ1-3
d_gene: NA
CDR3aa: CASSQEVGVSSGNTIYF
CDR3nt: TGCGCCAGCAGCCAAGAGGTGGGAGTCTCCTCTGGAAACACCATATATTTT

v_gene: TRBV7-2
abundance: NA
j_gene: TRBJ2-7
d_gene: NA
CDR3aa: CASSLSGAGRRSSYEQYF
CDR3nt: TGTGCCAGCAGCTTAAGCGGAGCGGGCAGGCGAAGCTCCTACGAGCAGTACTTC